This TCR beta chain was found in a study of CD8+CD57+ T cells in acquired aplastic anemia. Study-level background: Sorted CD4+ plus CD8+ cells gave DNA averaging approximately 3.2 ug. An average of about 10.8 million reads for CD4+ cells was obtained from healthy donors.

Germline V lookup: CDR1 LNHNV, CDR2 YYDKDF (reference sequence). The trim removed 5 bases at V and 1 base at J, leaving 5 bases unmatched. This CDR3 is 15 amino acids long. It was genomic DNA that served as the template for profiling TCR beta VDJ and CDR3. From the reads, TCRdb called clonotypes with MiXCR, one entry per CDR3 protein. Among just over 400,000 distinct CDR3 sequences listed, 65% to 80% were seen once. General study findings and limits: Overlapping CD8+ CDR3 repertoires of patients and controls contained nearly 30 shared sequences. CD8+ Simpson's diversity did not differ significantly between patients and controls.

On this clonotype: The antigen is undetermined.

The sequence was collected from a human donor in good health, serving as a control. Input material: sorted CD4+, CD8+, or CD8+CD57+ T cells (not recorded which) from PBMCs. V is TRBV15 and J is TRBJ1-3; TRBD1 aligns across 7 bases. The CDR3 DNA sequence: TGTGCCACCAGCTGGAAGGACAGGTCTGGAAACACCATATATTTT. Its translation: CATSWKDRSGNTIYF.